This T cell receptor beta chain was sequenced for a study of cytomegalovirus exposure and HLA in healthy donors (TCRdb year 2017). About the full investigation: An earlier analysis of around 600 of the donors reported about 250 Gb of sequence data and about 100 million unique TCR beta sequences from about 200 million T cells. About 300 gigabases of sequencing data and roughly 90 million unique TCR sequences were included in an early release covering about 600 HLA-typed donors. Of the roughly 400 genotyped donors, about 80% fell in the genetic ancestry cluster associated with self-reported Caucasian donors. The study was designed to test whether signatures of past pathogen exposure could be identified by cataloging public T cell receptors. The study profiled the T cell repertoires of 550 to 700 subjects by immunosequencing and related them to cytomegalovirus serostatus. In addition to the first cohort of 666 subjects, a separate validation cohort of 120 different subjects was used. To predict cytomegalovirus infection status, the study brought together high-throughput TCR immunosequencing, statistical association of individual TCRs with disease status, and machine learning. In a later analysis, previously published TCR beta repertoires from roughly 710 donors were re-analyzed and high-resolution HLA genotyping was added so that TCR occurrence patterns could be studied. In the later analysis, no new phenotypic data were used to find candidate immune exposures; instead, reliance was placed on TCR beta sequences and their occurrence across donors. An earlier analysis of more than 450 of the donors used high-throughput TCR beta sequencing to judge whether each TCR beta V gene segment behaved as functional or pseudogenic. Donor age, sex, ethnicity and CMV serostatus were collected together with the repertoire data. Genome-wide SNP genotypes for about three fifths of the roughly 670 donors were used in a later genetic analysis, which treated that subset as a discovery cohort. All discovery cohort repertoires had been generated on a single sequencing platform. Both class I and class II loci were covered by HLA typing, at four-digit resolution. Typing coverage varied by locus: roughly 629-640 donors for A, B, C, DRB1 and DQB1; roughly 520 for DQA1; about 600 for DPA1; some 470 for DPB1. About 5 DR-DQ haplotypes were handled as single units for association and clustering, since linkage in the cohort was strong. On average, around 240,000 unique TCR beta nucleotide sequences were sequenced per donor among 300 to 500 genotyped donors of the cohort, with 15% to 20% of those sequences being non-productive. Summary of the overall study and its limitations: In a later genetic analysis, a missense DCLRE1C variant was associated with V-gene and J-gene trimming of TCR beta chains, and the association was replicated in an independent cohort. A further reported finding was that TCR beta sequences accurately predicted the HLA-A and HLA-B alleles for most subjects in the first cohort. A cluster of highly shared sequence variants was judged likely to be a technical artifact of the sequencing pipeline. Assigning TCR associations to individual alleles was difficult when HLA alleles, especially DR and DQ, strongly co-occurred. A few of the identified cytomegalovirus-associated TCR beta chains were confirmed in vitro to be specific for cytomegalovirus antigens. Around 16 rarely observed V segments, including chromosome 9 orphons, were excluded from the earlier analysis of a few hundred of the donors because counts were too low. Some IMGT-functional V segments, including TRBV6-2 and TRBV6-3, could not be told apart with the 87-base-pair reads, so those segments were excluded. In a later analysis, several top co-occurrence clusters were reported to appear linked to parvovirus B19, influenza, CMV and Epstein-Barr virus. In a later analysis, the rate of TCR association differed among HLA loci, with DRB1 alleles having the most associated TCRs and HLA-C alleles having the fewest. In both the original and validation cohorts, the classifier was reported to diagnose cytomegalovirus status with high specificity and sensitivity. Linkage disequilibrium might explain the correlated functional status among segregating V segments, but an unknown experimental factor could not be excluded. An earlier analysis of approximately 590 of the donors showed that most TCR beta V segments appeared in productive rearrangements either about 87% or about 30% of the time, which broadly matched IMGT annotations. A later analysis found that most CMV-associated TCR beta chains appeared HLA-restricted, with HLA associations seemingly driven largely by CMV exposure. The cohort was sequenced for TCR beta chains only, and without alpha or paired-chain data the features that could be detected were limited. At a false discovery rate of 0.05, a later analysis linked some 18,000 TCR beta sequences to specific HLA alleles. Roughly uniform sequencing depth across donors was assumed in presence/absence analyses, although this assumption may not hold. In the study, 150 to 200 TCR beta chains were listed as associated with cytomegalovirus. In a later analysis, HLA-associated TCR beta chains showed more clonal expansion and lower generation probabilities than non-associated chains that were equally common. Because HLA typing was unavailable for some donors at each locus, only the typed subset was used in association tests. For the cohort, immune exposure information was limited to CMV serostatus. Compared with the roughly 710-donor mean, donors in an Asian-associated ancestry cluster had fewer N-insertions in productive TCRs, according to a later genetic analysis. According to the authors, the approach could potentially be generalized to other disease states and immunological phenotypes. Most TCR sequences were seen in very few donors, while some public TCRs were found in many individuals.

The cohort was made up of approximately 670 healthy bone marrow donors. At the time of sampling, all cohort members were nominally healthy, though unrecorded immune exposures were likely present. The donor was CMV seronegative and belonged to the group of around 350 seronegative cohort members. Every donor gave a peripheral blood sample, and the peripheral blood mononuclear cells from that sample were used for TCR beta sequencing. Genomic DNA extraction from the blood cell samples was performed with the Qiagen DNeasy Blood Extraction Kit. Libraries were made using the immunoSEQ multiplex PCR assay. A mixture of 60 forward primers for TCR Vbeta segments and 13 reverse primers for TCR Jbeta segments was used in the multiplex PCR. The CDR3 region of rearranged TCR beta genes was amplified from genomic DNA by a multiplex PCR assay. The amplified TCR beta libraries were sequenced on the Illumina HiSeq System as 87-base-pair reads. The original methods were these. A later analysis counted some 80 million unique TCR beta chains across the roughly 700 repertoires, and some 11 million of these chains were shared by at least two donors. Raw reads were error-corrected and collapsed into unique sequences with a nearest-neighbor algorithm that merged closely related sequences to remove PCR and sequencing errors. To assign V, D and J gene segments, CDR3 sequences were aligned to IMGT reference sequences. Each retained sequence needed at least a six-nucleotide match to both a V gene segment and a J gene segment. A rearrangement was called productive if the CDR3 had no stop codons and remained in frame with V and J, and every other rearrangement was called non-productive. CDR3 was defined according to IMGT convention as the region running from the second conserved V-encoded cysteine to the conserved J-encoded phenylalanine. Sequences without an unambiguous match to a single V gene segment were excluded from the earlier analysis of almost 600 of the donors. An earlier analysis of several hundred of the donors called V segments functional above 56.7% productive rearrangements and segregating when the between-donor standard deviation exceeded 5%. A statistical classification framework was built to diagnose cytomegalovirus status from the catalog of TCR beta chain sequences. V and J gene assignment, in a later analysis, came from comparing TCR nucleotide sequences with IMGT/GENE-DB human TR gene sequences. In a later analysis, CDR3 sequences and most-parsimonious VDJ recombination scenarios were assigned using the TCRdist pipeline. In a later analysis, each TCR beta chain was defined by its CDR3 amino acid sequence together with its V-gene family, and reads lacking a unique V-gene family were excluded. In a later analysis, approximately 640 highly shared, low-generation-probability nucleotide sequences were removed to address suspected cross-contamination and a sequencing artifact. A later analysis calculated a clonal expansion index for each public chain from normalized within-repertoire ranks of inferred template counts. A later analysis computed generation probabilities with a VDJ recombination model fitted to out-of-frame rearrangements, and checked the results against IGoR. Hypergeometric tests were used in a later analysis to score TCR-TCR, TCR-HLA and TCR-CMV co-occurrence, with a repertoire-size bias correction applied to the TCR pairs. To estimate false discovery rates, a later analysis permuted the HLA or CMV assignments 20 times. A later analysis grouped co-occurring TCRs with DBSCAN, adding TCRdist sequence similarity when clustering within HLA-allele-positive subsets. Repertoires with fewer than 30,000 or more than 120,000 public chains were left out of co-occurrence clustering, as were four to six repertoires with anomalous nucleotide sharing. This is the immuneACCESS table as TCRdb keeps it, with only in-frame sequences that have V and J called. A part of the clones is gone; compared with another copy, unresolved V genes explain less than half, and the rest is unexplained. Clone size and the V and J calls come from that table; the DNA yielded D and trimming. Recorded for this sample are 150,000 to 200,000 clones; around 82% of them occurred a single time. The top ten hold 5.7% of the sample.

Comment on this clone: What antigen it recognizes has not been identified. No clone much larger than this one lies a single base away; base qualities are absent.

The CDR3 covers 11 residues, taking in both the cysteine and the phenylalanine. The kept DNA is CDR3 alone, 33 bases in frame from the first base. CDR1 MNHNY and CDR2 SVGAGI are derived from the germline V gene (reference sequence). Unmatched junction bases come to 1, with V trimmed by 8 bases and J by 5 bases. The sequence was collected from a middle-aged man in good health and CMV-seronegative. The sequence joins TRBV6-6 to TRBJ2-3; TRBD2 lines up with 7 middle nucleotides. Sequenced input: PBMCs. The encoded CDR3 is CASGRGDTQYF. The DNA sequence is as follows: TGTGCCAGCGGGAGGGGAGATACGCAGTATTTT.